A selection of T cell receptor beta chains follows, all from one sample in a study of response to subunit inactivated influenza vaccine. Each CDR3 protein gets one entry after TCRdb re-called the RT-PCR reads with MiXCR. This table has 550,000 to 800,000 distinct CDR3 sequences, around 16% appearing once. Sample: PBMCs from blood, taken roughly 12 days after vaccination. Receptors originate from a man aged 45-65 years who received an inactivated influenza vaccine. Each CDR3 is given with its conserved first and last residue. Each record gives: V gene, clone size, J gene, D gene, CDR3 protein, CDR3 DNA. D genes are given only for firm matches. Only part of the rows carry a size: once, few, many, or a class if the clone is expanded.

v_gene: TRBV5-1; abundance: NA; j_gene: TRBJ2-7; d_gene: TRBD2; CDR3aa: CASSAAGGISYEQYF; CDR3nt: TGCGCCAGCAGCGCAGCGGGGGGAATCTCCTACGAGCAGTACTTC
v_gene: TRBV11-2; abundance: NA; j_gene: TRBJ2-2; d_gene: NA; CDR3aa: CASSLGVVPGELFF; CDR3nt: TGTGCCAGCAGCTTAGGTGTCGTTCCCGGGGAGCTGTTTTTT
v_gene: TRBV28; abundance: NA; j_gene: TRBJ2-7; d_gene: NA; CDR3aa: CASTSSGQSFYEQYF; CDR3nt: TGTGCCAGCACCTCTTCTGGACAGAGCTTCTACGAGCAGTACTTC
v_gene: TRBV2; abundance: few; j_gene: TRBJ2-1; d_gene: TRBD2; CDR3aa: CASRSGTSRINEQFF; CDR3nt: TGTGCCAGCAGATCCGGGACTAGCCGAATCAATGAGCAGTTCTTC
v_gene: TRBV10-1; abundance: NA; j_gene: TRBJ2-2; d_gene: NA; CDR3aa: CASSDGTTTGELFF; CDR3nt: TGCGCCAGCAGTGATGGGACGACCACCGGGGAGCTGTTTTTT
v_gene: TRBV7-6; abundance: many; j_gene: TRBJ2-5; d_gene: NA; CDR3aa: CASSPIGGRNQETQYF; CDR3nt: TGTGCCAGCAGTCCGATAGGAGGACGGAACCAAGAGACCCAGTACTTC
v_gene: TRBV6-1; abundance: NA; j_gene: TRBJ2-1; d_gene: TRBD2; CDR3aa: CASRVAGPTYNEQFF; CDR3nt: TGTGCCAGCAGGGTAGCGGGGCCTACCTACAATGAGCAGTTCTTC
v_gene: TRBV5-1; abundance: few; j_gene: TRBJ2-1; d_gene: TRBD1; CDR3aa: CASSSGQGSEQFF; CDR3nt: TGCGCCAGCAGCTCGGGACAGGGAAGCGAGCAGTTCTTC
v_gene: TRBV6-1; abundance: few; j_gene: TRBJ1-1; d_gene: TRBD1; CDR3aa: CASPNWVSGGTTEAFF; CDR3nt: TGTGCCAGCCCTAACTGGGTCTCAGGGGGAACCACTGAAGCTTTCTTT
v_gene: TRBV4-2; abundance: many; j_gene: TRBJ2-7; d_gene: TRBD2; CDR3aa: CASSQVLAGGFYEQYF; CDR3nt: TGTGCCAGCAGCCAAGTGTTAGCGGGGGGTTTCTACGAGCAGTACTTC
v_gene: TRBV3-1; abundance: NA; j_gene: TRBJ2-3; d_gene: TRBD2; CDR3aa: CASSPSREQADTQYF; CDR3nt: TGTGCCAGCAGCCCGTCGCGGGAGCAGGCAGATACGCAGTATTTT
v_gene: TRBV11-2; abundance: many; j_gene: TRBJ1-6; d_gene: NA; CDR3aa: CASSSLRAVRNSPLHF; CDR3nt: TGTGCCAGCAGCTCCCTAAGGGCAGTCCGAAATTCACCCCTCCACTTT
v_gene: TRBV7-8; abundance: NA; j_gene: TRBJ2-3; d_gene: NA; CDR3aa: CASSRQPRDTQYF; CDR3nt: TGTGCCAGCAGCAGACAGCCAAGGGATACGCAGTATTTT
v_gene: TRBV5-1; abundance: NA; j_gene: TRBJ2-2; d_gene: NA; CDR3aa: CASSSGGGENTGELFF; CDR3nt: TGCGCCAGCAGCTCCGGGGGCGGGGAGAACACCGGGGAGCTGTTTTTT
v_gene: TRBV3-1; abundance: many; j_gene: TRBJ1-6; d_gene: NA; CDR3aa: CASSVTGNSPLHF; CDR3nt: TGTGCCAGCAGCGTGACAGGCAATTCACCCCTCCACTTT
v_gene: TRBV3-1; abundance: NA; j_gene: TRBJ2-1; d_gene: NA; CDR3aa: CASSQGTSWNEQFF; CDR3nt: TGTGCCAGCAGCCAGGGGACCTCTTGGAATGAGCAGTTCTTC
v_gene: TRBV12-3/TRBV12-4; abundance: few; j_gene: TRBJ1-2; d_gene: NA; CDR3aa: CASRQGSAYGYTF; CDR3nt: TGTGCCAGCAGGCAGGGGTCCGCCTATGGCTACACCTTC
v_gene: TRBV6-5; abundance: few; j_gene: TRBJ2-7; d_gene: NA; CDR3aa: CASSYSSAGPEQYF; CDR3nt: TGTGCCAGCAGTTACTCGTCAGCAGGGCCCGAGCAGTACTTC
v_gene: TRBV7-2; abundance: NA; j_gene: TRBJ2-1; d_gene: NA; CDR3aa: CASSLIQGNEQFF; CDR3nt: TGTGCCAGCAGCTTAATACAGGGCAATGAGCAGTTCTTC
v_gene: TRBV6-2/TRBV6-3; abundance: once; j_gene: TRBJ2-7; d_gene: NA; CDR3aa: CASSYPDKVLRSYEQYF; CDR3nt: TGTGCCAGCAGTTACCCAGACAAGGTTCTTCGGTCCTACGAGCAGTACTTC
v_gene: TRBV29-1; abundance: many; j_gene: TRBJ2-7; d_gene: NA; CDR3aa: CSVLAGPLYYEQYF; CDR3nt: TGCAGCGTTTTGGCAGGTCCCCTTTACTACGAGCAGTACTTC
v_gene: TRBV20-1; abundance: NA; j_gene: TRBJ2-3; d_gene: NA; CDR3aa: CSARRLRGAPEGDTQYF; CDR3nt: TGCAGTGCTAGAAGGTTGAGGGGGGCCCCGGAGGGAGATACGCAGTATTTT
v_gene: TRBV6-6; abundance: few; j_gene: TRBJ1-1; d_gene: TRBD1; CDR3aa: CASGIQGIEAFF; CDR3nt: TGTGCCAGCGGTATACAGGGGATTGAAGCTTTCTTT
v_gene: TRBV27; abundance: NA; j_gene: TRBJ2-3; d_gene: TRBD2; CDR3aa: CASSPGGGRSDTQYF; CDR3nt: TGTGCCAGCAGCCCAGGCGGCGGGAGGTCAGATACGCAGTATTTT
v_gene: TRBV20-1; abundance: few; j_gene: TRBJ2-3; d_gene: NA; CDR3aa: CSAQWGLGQYF; CDR3nt: TGCAGTGCTCAGTGGGGCTTGGGGCAGTATTTT
v_gene: TRBV7-9; abundance: few; j_gene: TRBJ1-4; d_gene: NA; CDR3aa: CASSRGAVPNEKLFF; CDR3nt: TGTGCCAGCAGCCGCGGGGCAGTCCCTAATGAAAAACTGTTTTTT
v_gene: TRBV12-3/TRBV12-4; abundance: many; j_gene: TRBJ2-4; d_gene: NA; CDR3aa: CASCLGLGDIQYF; CDR3nt: TGTGCCAGCTGTCTCGGACTGGGGGACATTCAGTACTTC
v_gene: TRBV28; abundance: NA; j_gene: TRBJ1-1; d_gene: NA; CDR3aa: CASSPGDDRNTEAFF; CDR3nt: TGTGCCAGCAGTCCGGGAGACGACAGAAACACTGAAGCTTTCTTT
v_gene: TRBV12-3/TRBV12-4; abundance: few; j_gene: TRBJ1-6; d_gene: TRBD1; CDR3aa: CASSRTGDAYNSPLHF; CDR3nt: TGTGCCAGCAGTCGGACAGGTGATGCTTATAATTCACCCCTCCACTTT
v_gene: TRBV5-4; abundance: few; j_gene: TRBJ2-3; d_gene: TRBD2; CDR3aa: CASSRDYASTDTQYF; CDR3nt: TGTGCCAGCAGCCGGGACTATGCTAGCACAGATACGCAGTATTTT
v_gene: TRBV7-9; abundance: many; j_gene: TRBJ2-1; d_gene: TRBD2; CDR3aa: CASSLGRGGFVNEQFF; CDR3nt: TGTGCCAGCAGCTTAGGTCGGGGGGGATTCGTCAATGAGCAGTTCTTC
v_gene: TRBV27; abundance: NA; j_gene: TRBJ2-7; d_gene: NA; CDR3aa: CASSFVGGDEQYF; CDR3nt: TGTGCCAGCAGTTTCGTTGGTGGGGACGAGCAGTACTTC
v_gene: TRBV21-1; abundance: NA; j_gene: TRBJ2-7; d_gene: NA; CDR3aa: CASSTNITLAAYEQYF; CDR3nt: TGTGCCAGCAGCACCAACATCACTTTAGCGGCCTACGAGCAGTACTTC
v_gene: TRBV6-1; abundance: NA; j_gene: TRBJ2-2; d_gene: TRBD1; CDR3aa: CASRNDRGGGELFF; CDR3nt: TGTGCCAGCAGGAACGACAGGGGGGGCGGGGAGCTGTTTTTT
v_gene: TRBV7-9; abundance: NA; j_gene: TRBJ2-1; d_gene: NA; CDR3aa: CASSLEQALNEQFF; CDR3nt: TGTGCCAGCAGCTTAGAGCAGGCCCTAAATGAGCAGTTCTTC
v_gene: TRBV5-1; abundance: NA; j_gene: TRBJ1-5; d_gene: NA; CDR3aa: CASSLDGQNNQPQHF; CDR3nt: TGCGCCAGCAGCTTGGATGGACAGAACAATCAGCCCCAGCATTTT
v_gene: TRBV30; abundance: NA; j_gene: TRBJ2-1; d_gene: NA; CDR3aa: CAWSVENEQFF; CDR3nt: TGTGCCTGGAGTGTAGAGAATGAGCAGTTCTTC
v_gene: TRBV20-1; abundance: NA; j_gene: TRBJ2-5; d_gene: TRBD1; CDR3aa: CSARIYRGQETQYF; CDR3nt: TGCAGTGCTAGGATCTACAGGGGCCAAGAGACCCAGTACTTC
v_gene: TRBV4-1; abundance: few; j_gene: TRBJ2-7; d_gene: NA; CDR3aa: CASSPREQGGNSYEQYF; CDR3nt: TGCGCCAGCAGCCCGAGAGAACAGGGGGGGAACTCCTACGAGCAGTACTTC
v_gene: TRBV29-1; abundance: few; j_gene: TRBJ1-2; d_gene: NA; CDR3aa: CSVEDNGGSGYTF; CDR3nt: TGCAGCGTTGAAGACAATGGAGGGTCTGGCTACACCTTC
v_gene: TRBV7-8; abundance: NA; j_gene: TRBJ2-1; d_gene: TRBD2; CDR3aa: CASSPNVLAGGFHEQFF; CDR3nt: TGTGCCAGCAGCCCTAACGTGCTAGCGGGAGGGTTTCATGAGCAGTTCTTC
v_gene: TRBV7-2; abundance: many; j_gene: TRBJ2-1; d_gene: NA; CDR3aa: CASSFNLEQFF; CDR3nt: TGTGCCAGCAGCTTCAACCTTGAGCAGTTCTTC
v_gene: TRBV12-3/TRBV12-4; abundance: few; j_gene: TRBJ2-3; d_gene: NA; CDR3aa: CASSPYGGSLDTQYF; CDR3nt: TGTGCCAGCAGTCCATATGGAGGGAGCTTGGATACGCAGTATTTT
v_gene: TRBV6-2/TRBV6-3; abundance: NA; j_gene: TRBJ1-2; d_gene: TRBD1; CDR3aa: CASTDYGQGYGYTF; CDR3nt: TGTGCCAGCACCGACTATGGACAGGGCTATGGCTACACCTTC
v_gene: TRBV5-1; abundance: NA; j_gene: TRBJ2-5; d_gene: TRBD2; CDR3aa: CASSLGAGEAETQYF; CDR3nt: TGCGCCAGCAGCTTGGGCGCGGGAGAGGCGGAGACCCAGTACTTC
v_gene: TRBV4-2; abundance: NA; j_gene: TRBJ2-6; d_gene: NA; CDR3aa: CASSQEVSNPSGANVLTF; CDR3nt: TGTGCCAGCAGCCAAGAAGTCTCGAACCCCTCTGGGGCCAACGTCCTGACTTTC
v_gene: TRBV4-2; abundance: few; j_gene: TRBJ2-1; d_gene: NA; CDR3aa: CASSQVLREYNEQFF; CDR3nt: TGTGCCAGCAGCCAGGTCCTGAGAGAATACAATGAGCAGTTCTTC
v_gene: TRBV2; abundance: NA; j_gene: TRBJ1-6; d_gene: NA; CDR3aa: CASKREGSLNSPLHF; CDR3nt: TGTGCCAGCAAACGAGAGGGGTCACTTAATTCACCCCTCCACTTT
v_gene: TRBV5-6; abundance: NA; j_gene: TRBJ1-6; d_gene: NA; CDR3aa: CASSLGPPDDNSPLHF; CDR3nt: TGTGCCAGCAGCTTGGGCCCCCCGGACGATAATTCACCCCTCCACTTT
v_gene: TRBV20-1; abundance: NA; j_gene: TRBJ2-1; d_gene: TRBD2; CDR3aa: CSAEPGLAANEQFF; CDR3nt: TGCAGTGCAGAACCGGGACTAGCTGCGAATGAGCAGTTCTTC
v_gene: TRBV28; abundance: once; j_gene: TRBJ1-2; d_gene: NA; CDR3aa: CASSLPPDSVYGYTF; CDR3nt: TGTGCCAGCAGTTTACCGCCCGACAGCGTCTATGGCTACACCTTC
v_gene: TRBV6-1; abundance: NA; j_gene: TRBJ2-5; d_gene: NA; CDR3aa: CASSDGAIGETQYF; CDR3nt: TGTGCCAGCAGTGATGGGGCGATCGGGGAGACCCAGTACTTC
v_gene: TRBV7-9; abundance: few; j_gene: TRBJ1-4; d_gene: TRBD1; CDR3aa: CASSRLGQSGEKLFF; CDR3nt: TGTGCCAGCAGCCGCCTGGGACAGTCGGGTGAAAAACTGTTTTTT